These 11 T cell receptor beta chains came from one sample sequenced in a study of OX40 agonist ivuxolimab in advanced cancers. TCRdb keeps only in-frame clones here, not all; method: immunoSEQ multiplex PCR. The sample carries 70,000 to 90,000 clones, nearly 85% recorded once. The specimen comprised CD4+ or CD8+ T cells sorted from blood, sampled in a trial of the OX40 agonist ivuxolimab. These TCRs come from an adult with an advanced solid tumor such as melanoma, head and neck, liver or kidney cancer.

The V and J genes are TRBV27 and TRBJ2-1; 9 bases align to TRBD1. Trimming removed 0 bases from V and 9 bases from J; junction bases left unmatched: 9. Germline CDR1 and CDR2: MNHEY and SMNVEV (reference sequence). This CDR3 has 16 residues. The DNA for the CDR3 is TGTGCCAGCAGTTTATCCCGGACAGGGGCTTACGTTGAGCAGTTCTTC. Translating gives CASSLSRTGAYVEQFF.

The V and J genes are TRBV28 and TRBJ2-7, with 8 nucleotides matching TRBD1. Germline CDR1 and CDR2: MDHEN and SYDVKM. CDR3 length: 15 residues. V dropped 5 bases and J dropped 0; count of bases not matched to a gene: 6. The DNA of the CDR3 is TGTGCCAGCAGTCCGCCGACAGGGGCCTCCTACGAGCAGTACTTC. Translated: CASSPPTGASYEQYF.

The chain carries TRBV15 and TRBJ2-1; 11 bases are shared with TRBD2. The CDR3 contains 17 residues. The germline V gene has CDR1 LNHNV and CDR2 YYDKDF (reference sequence). V shed 0 bases and J 6 bases; nucleotides not matched to a gene: 7. The CDR3 sequence: CATSREDSGRAFNEQFF. CDR3 sequence (DNA): TGTGCCACCAGCAGAGAAGATAGCGGGAGGGCGTTCAATGAGCAGTTCTTC.

The V call is TRBV11-2, the J call TRBJ2-6; TRBD1 matches at 7 bases. This CDR3 has 16 residues. V shed 8 bases and J 0 bases; nucleotides not matched to a gene: 7. Germline CDR1 SGHAT, CDR2 FQNNGV. The CDR3 spells CASRDSYYSGANVLTF. The CDR3 DNA reads TGTGCCAGCCGGGACAGCTATTACTCTGGGGCCAACGTCCTGACTTTC. The variable domain in full, completed from reference TRBV11-2 and TRBJ2-6, reads EAGVAQSPRYKIIEKRQSVAFWCNPISGHATLYWYQQILGQGPKLLIQFQNNGVVDDSQLPKDRFSAERLKGVDSTLKIQPAKLEDSAVYLCASRDSYYSGANVLTFGAGSRLTVL.

The V call is TRBV2, the J call TRBJ1-1, with D unclear. The CDR3 covers 13 residues. Germline V lookup: CDR1 SNHLY, CDR2 FYNNEI. Trimming took 7 bases from V and 1 from J, leaving 10 bases between them. The CDR3 sequence: CASTAQPNTEAFF. CDR3 coding DNA: TGTGCCAGCACGGCCCAACCGAACACTGAAGCTTTCTTT.

CDR3 in DNA: TGCAGCGTTGAAGAGCAAGGGACAGCGTATGGCTACACCTTC. Residues: CSVEEQGTAYGYTF. J is TRBJ1-2 and V is TRBV29-1, with 7 bases identical to TRBD1. With V trimmed by 0 bases and J by 5 bases, 6 bases remained unmatched. There are 14 residues in the CDR3. Germline V lookup: CDR1 SQVTM, CDR2 ANQGSEA.

This clone was counted a single time. The chain couples TRBV28 to TRBJ2-3; maybe TRBD1 (6 bases). V lost 3 bases and J lost 4, with 20 bases in between. Germline V lookup: CDR1 MDHEN, CDR2 SYDVKM. The CDR3 is made up of 17 amino acids. The CDR3 sequence is CASSFSQGSGSADTQYF. CDR3 DNA: TGTGCCAGCAGTTTCTCCCAGGGGTCAGGGAGCGCAGATACGCAGTATTTT.

The chain joins TRBV13 to TRBJ2-3, with a weak D call TRBD2 (7 bases). The V end lost 8 bases, the J end lost 2 bases, and 20 bases lay between the germline ends. Germline CDR1 and CDR2: PRHDT and FYEKMQ (reference sequence). This CDR3 is built from 16 residues. The CDR3 region is CASRRGASYFTDTQYF. The DNA of the CDR3 is TGTGCCAGCCGTCGGGGGGCCTCGTACTTCACAGATACGCAGTATTTT. Full variable domain (remainder filled in from reference TRBV13 and TRBJ2-3): AAGVIQSPRHLIKEKRETATLKCYPIPRHDTVYWYQQGPGQDPQFLISFYEKMQSDKGSIPDRFSAQQFSDYHSELNMSSLELGDSALYFCASRRGASYFTDTQYFGPGTRLTVL.

For this clone: Mismatch with germline at one junction end may stem from a read error. The chain carries TRBV10-2 and TRBJ1-2; unclear D gene. CDR3 length: 14 residues. Per the germline V gene, CDR1 is WSHSY and CDR2 is SAAADI. The CDR3 loop reads CASSESGSRLGSSF. The CDR3 DNA sequence: TGCGCCAGCAGTGAGTCGGGTTCCCGTTTGGGCAGCTCCTTC.

On this clone itself: A junction boundary mismatches the germline segment, possibly from a read error. The chain recombines TRBV9 with TRBJ1-5, with D unresolved. CDR1 and CDR2 from the germline V gene are SGDLS and YYNGEE. This CDR3 spans 16 amino acids. CDR3 sequence reads: CASTVEGVSGNQPQHF. The CDR3 nucleotides are TGTGCCAGCACCGTAGAGGGCGTATCAGGCAATCAGCCCCAGCATTTT.

V and J are TRBV5-6 and TRBJ2-7; D is unclear. Germline CDR1 and CDR2: SGHDT and YYEEEE. Trimming cost V 2 bases and J 3 bases, with 12 bases left between them. CDR3 length: 14 amino acids. The CDR3 bases are TGTGCCAGCAGCTTTTTTGACAAGGACTACGAGCAGTACTTC. This codes for CASSFFDKDYEQYF. The whole variable domain, filled in from reference TRBV5-6 and TRBJ2-7, reads DAGVTQSPTHLIKTRGQQVTLRCSPKSGHDTVSWYQQALGQGPQFIFQYYEEEERQRGNFPDRFSGHQFPNYSSELNVNALLLGDSALYLCASSFFDKDYEQYFGPGTRLTVT.